This paragraph covers one T cell receptor (beta chain) sequence. No antigen is known for it. The data derive from a study of T-cell reconstitution after alpha-beta-depleted transplantation in children. The germline V gene has CDR1 MRHNA and CDR2 SNTAGT. The V gene end was trimmed by 0 bases and the J gene end by 0 bases; junction bases not matched to a gene: 6. The CDR3 has 18 residues. The TCRbeta library incorporated unique molecular identifiers. MiXCR was run by TCRdb on the PCR reads, yielding one entry per CDR3 protein. The profile shows 250,000 to 400,000 distinct CDR3 sequences, approximately 23% of them singletons. Study-level results: Expanded clones from the graft, numbering several hundred, reportedly supplied alpha-beta T cells about two months after transplant. The high TCRbeta diversity at day 60 in some patients came from surviving recipient T cells and thymic progenitors.

V and J are TRBV6-4 and TRBJ2-1; 9 bases fit TRBD1. Sequenced material: PBMCs, mostly from graft donor cells, taken 180 days after TCRalphabeta/CD19-depleted stem cell transplant. This sequence originates from a male patient under 18 who had a stem cell transplant for acute lymphoblastic leukemia, so the T cells may come from the graft donor. In DNA form, the CDR3 reads TGTGCCAGCAGTGACTCGAAAGGACAGGGGAGCTCCTACAATGAGCAGTTCTTC. This translates into CASSDSKGQGSSYNEQFF.